This T cell receptor (beta chain) appears in the sequencing data of a study of post-analysis software for immune sequencing data. Study overall: Relapsing-remitting, secondary progressive and progressive-relapsing multiple sclerosis were all included among the disease courses. Notes on the study in general: Controls showed significantly higher normalized Chao1 diversity than did multiple sclerosis patients. TRBV5-6, TRBV5-1 and TRBV20-1 were among four to six TRBV segments more frequent in patients than controls. Under the F measure, samples that were prepared in one batch clustered strongly together.

TCR beta cDNA libraries included unique molecular identifiers. The authors obtained 500,000 to 600,000 cDNA molecules from approximately 1 to 10 million T cells. A single record per CDR3 protein comes from TCRdb applying MiXCR to the PCR reads. The sample carries hundreds of thousands of distinct CDR3 sequences, 35% to 45% recorded once. This clonotype was seen a few times. As yet, its antigen is unknown. V shed 3 bases, J shed 7 bases, and the junction held 18 bases outside the gene matches. Germline CDR1 and CDR2: DFQATT and SNEGSKA (reference sequence). This CDR3 contains 17 residues. The sample taken for sequencing was blood. The receptor was derived from a girl under 10 years old with multiple sclerosis. This rearrangement joins TRBV20-1 to TRBJ2-1; TRBD2 matches at 7 bases. CDR3 residues: CSASIFAGASTGNEQFF. The CDR3, as DNA: TGCAGTGCTAGTATCTTCGCGGGAGCAAGTACGGGAAATGAGCAGTTCTTC.